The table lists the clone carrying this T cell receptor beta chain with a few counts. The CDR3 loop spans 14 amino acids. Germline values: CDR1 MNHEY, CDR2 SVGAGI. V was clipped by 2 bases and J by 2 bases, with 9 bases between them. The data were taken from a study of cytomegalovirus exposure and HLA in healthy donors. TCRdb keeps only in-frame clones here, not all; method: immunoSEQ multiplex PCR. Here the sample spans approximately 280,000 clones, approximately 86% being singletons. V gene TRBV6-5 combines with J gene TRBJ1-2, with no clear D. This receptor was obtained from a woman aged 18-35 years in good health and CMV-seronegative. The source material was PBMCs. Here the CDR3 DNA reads TGTGCCAGCAGTTACGGCAGGCACAACTATGGCTACACCTTC. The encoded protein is CASSYGRHNYGYTF.